Listed below are T cell receptor beta chains from one sample, sequenced in a study of blood T cell dynamics during melanoma immunotherapy. Libraries were prepared by immunoSEQ multiplex PCR; TCRdb keeps only in-frame clonotypes and omits some of them. The sample consists of some 20,000 clones, roughly 89% of them appearing once. The starting material was blood, obtained from a patient treated with checkpoint blockade. Every receptor here comes from a human donor with melanoma. CDR3s include the opening cysteine and the closing phenylalanine or tryptophan. D genes are given only for firm matches. Clone size is stated in some rows and not others, as once, few, many or a class when expanded.

V	J	D	size	DNA	CDR3
TRBV5-1	TRBJ2-3	TRBD1	-	TGCGCCAGCAGCTTCCAACAGGGGGCAGGGGATACGCAGTATTTT	CASSFQQGAGDTQYF
TRBV9	TRBJ2-5	TRBD1	-	TGTGCCAGCAGCGCCCTACAGGGGGAGACCCAGTACTTC	CASSALQGETQYF
TRBV28	TRBJ1-5	-	few	TGTGCCATATCTTGGGGTCGTACTGGCAATCAGCCCCAGCATTTT	CAISWGRTGNQPQHF
TRBV4-2	TRBJ2-7	TRBD2	-	TGTGCCAGCAGCCAAGACCGGGACTATTCCTACGAGCAGTACTTC	CASSQDRDYSYEQYF
TRBV10-1	TRBJ2-3	-	-	TGCGCCAGCATCGGCCAGGGGTCAGATACGCAGTATTTT	CASIGQGSDTQYF
TRBV7-3	TRBJ2-2	-	few	TGTGCCAGCAGTCAACCGCCCGGGGAGCTGTTTTTT	CASSQPPGELFF
TRBV20-1	TRBJ1-1	-	-	TGCAGTGCTGCCCGACAGGAAGGCGCTTTCTTT	CSAARQEGAFF
TRBV6-9	TRBJ2-3	-	-	TGTGCCAGCAGTCCTCGAAGGGGAAATACGCAGTATTTT	CASSPRRGNTQYF
TRBV6-1	TRBJ2-5	-	-	TGTGCCAGCAGTGATGCGGGAGAGACCCAGTACTTC	CASSDAGETQYF
TRBV6-1	TRBJ2-2	-	-	TGTGCCAGCAGGTTCGATTCAGGGGAGCTGTTTTTT	CASRFDSGELFF
TRBV7-3	TRBJ1-2	-	-	TGTGCCAGCAGGGAATTCGGGGACAAAACTAACTATGGCTACACCTTC	CASREFGDKTNYGYTF
TRBV7-9	TRBJ1-2	TRBD1	medium-sized	TGTGCCAGCAGCTTAACGGGACAGAATAACACCTTC	CASSLTGQNNTF
TRBV28	TRBJ2-1	TRBD2	-	TGTGCCAGCAGCTCCCCCTACTCCGGGACTAGCGGGAGGGTATACAATGAGCAGTTCTTC	CASSSPYSGTSGRVYNEQFF
TRBV27	TRBJ1-5	-	once	TGTGCCAGCAGTTTATTTCAGGGCAATCAGCCCCAGCATTTT	CASSLFQGNQPQHF
TRBV4-1	TRBJ2-2	TRBD1	-	TGCGCCAGCAGCCAAAGGACAGGGGGATTCACCGGGGAGCTGTTTTTT	CASSQRTGGFTGELFF
TRBV7-8	TRBJ2-3	-	-	TGTGCCAGCAGCTTAGCTGGGGGCACAGATACGCAGTATTTT	CASSLAGGTDTQYF
TRBV5-6	TRBJ2-5	-	-	TGTGCCAGCAGCGGGGGCACCCTCGGACTTCAAGAGACCCAGTACTTC	CASSGGTLGLQETQYF
TRBV29-1	TRBJ1-1	-	-	TGCAGCGTTGGGCCCTCTCGCGGCACTGAAGCTTTCTTT	CSVGPSRGTEAFF
TRBV4-1	TRBJ1-5	-	-	TGCGCCAGCAGCCAAGGTTTGGGGGGAGCGACTAATCAGCCCCAGCATTTT	CASSQGLGGATNQPQHF
TRBV11-3	TRBJ2-7	-	-	TGTGCCAGCAGCATTGGAGGGGGGAAGCAGTACTTC	CASSIGGGKQYF
TRBV6-6	TRBJ2-5	-	-	TGTGCCAGCAGTTACTCGACCGGGGGCCAAGAGACCCAGTACTTC	CASSYSTGGQETQYF
TRBV25-1	TRBJ1-2	-	once	TGTGCCAGCAGTGAAAATGCGGGGGGCGGCTACACCTTC	CASSENAGGGYTF
TRBV6-6	TRBJ1-6	TRBD1	once	TGTGCCAGCACCACGACAGGGGCACACAATTCACCCCTCCACTTT	CASTTTGAHNSPLHF
TRBV18	TRBJ1-4	-	-	TGTGCCAGCTCACAGACAAGGAAGAGGGATGAAAAACTGTTTTTT	CASSQTRKRDEKLFF
TRBV4-1	TRBJ1-4	TRBD1	-	TGCGCCAGCAGCGCGCGGGACAGGCGGAACGAAAAACTGTTTTTT	CASSARDRRNEKLFF
TRBV28	TRBJ1-6	-	-	TGTGCCAGCAGATCGAATTCACCCCTCCACTTT	CASRSNSPLHF
TRBV5-1	TRBJ2-2	-	-	TGCGCCAGCAGTTTTAGGTTACAGCTGACGGGCGGGGAGCTGTTTTTT	CASSFRLQLTGGELFF
TRBV6-5	TRBJ1-2	-	-	TGTGCCAGCAGTTACGCCCGAGTTGGGGGGCCGCATGGCTACACCTTC	CASSYARVGGPHGYTF
TRBV6-1	TRBJ2-7	TRBD1	few	TGTGCCAGCAGTGATCCCTGGGACAGGGGCTACGAGCAGTACTTC	CASSDPWDRGYEQYF
TRBV5-1	TRBJ2-7	-	few	TGCGCCAGCAGCAGCCCCCGGAGCTCCTACGAGCAGTACTTC	CASSSPRSSYEQYF
TRBV11-2	TRBJ2-5	-	-	TGTGCCAGCAGCCTCGCCCCTAGATGGGGGGAGACCCAGTACTTC	CASSLAPRWGETQYF
TRBV19	TRBJ1-2	-	-	TGTGCCAGTAGACAGGGCCATGGCTACACCTTC	CASRQGHGYTF
TRBV13	TRBJ1-1	-	-	TGTGCCAGCAGCACTTCGGAGTGGATGAACACTGAAGCTTTCTTT	CASSTSEWMNTEAFF
TRBV5-4	TRBJ1-4	-	-	TGTGCCAGCAGCAATGGGGGGGGTAATGAAAAACTGTTTTTT	CASSNGGGNEKLFF
TRBV7-8	TRBJ1-1	-	-	TGTGCCAGCAGGCCTTACGGGGTCAGGACTGAAGCTTTCTTT	CASRPYGVRTEAFF
TRBV7-8	TRBJ2-7	-	-	TGTGCCAGCAGCCCAGTCCCCTACGAGCAGTACTTC	CASSPVPYEQYF
TRBV2	TRBJ1-2	-	-	TGTGCCAGCAGTGAAGTATTAGGAGGGGGTGGCCCCCCGCTTGGCTACACCTTC	CASSEVLGGGGPPLGYTF
TRBV23-1	TRBJ2-7	-	few	TGCGCCAGCAGTCAACCCCCTGTAGCCGGTATTAGCTCCTACGAGCAGTACTTC	CASSQPPVAGISSYEQYF
TRBV11-3	TRBJ2-7	TRBD2	-	TGTGCCAGCAGCTTAGATCGACTAGCGGGAGGCGGCGAGCAGTACTTC	CASSLDRLAGGGEQYF
TRBV19	TRBJ1-5	-	-	TGTGCCAGTAGTCCGCGTGCAGGGGAGATTAATCAGCCCCAGCATTTT	CASSPRAGEINQPQHF
TRBV6-5	TRBJ2-2	-	-	TGTGCCAGCAGTTATTTTCCGGGTTCACACACCGGGGAGCTGTTTTTT	CASSYFPGSHTGELFF
TRBV6-5	TRBJ1-6	-	-	TGTGCCAGCCGAGGTGGGGGCTTTGTTTCACCCCTCCACTTT	CASRGGGFVSPLHF
TRBV2	TRBJ1-1	-	-	TGTGCCACCAGGACCATGGGCGGCACTGAAGCTTTCTTT	CATRTMGGTEAFF
TRBV5-6	TRBJ1-5	-	once	TGTGCCAGCAGCTGGGGGACTGCTCATAGCAATCAGCCCCAGCATTTT	CASSWGTAHSNQPQHF
TRBV6-1	TRBJ2-3	TRBD2	-	TGTGCCAGCAGTGAAGGACTAGCGGTAAAGGGTGATACGCAGTATTTT	CASSEGLAVKGDTQYF
TRBV7-7	TRBJ2-1	-	once	TGTGCCAGCAGCTCTAGCCGAAGCTCCTACAATGAGCAGTTCTTC	CASSSSRSSYNEQFF
TRBV5-1	TRBJ2-1	-	-	TGCGCCAGCAGCCACGAGTCCGGGCAGTTCTTC	CASSHESGQFF